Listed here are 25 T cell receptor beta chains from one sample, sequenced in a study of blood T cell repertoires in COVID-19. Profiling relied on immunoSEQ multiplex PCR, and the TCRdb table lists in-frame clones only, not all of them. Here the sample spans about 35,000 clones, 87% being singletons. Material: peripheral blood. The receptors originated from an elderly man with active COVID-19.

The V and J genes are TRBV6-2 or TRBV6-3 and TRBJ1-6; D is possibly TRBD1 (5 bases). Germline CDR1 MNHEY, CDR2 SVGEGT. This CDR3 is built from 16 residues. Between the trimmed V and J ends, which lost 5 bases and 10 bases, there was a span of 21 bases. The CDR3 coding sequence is TGTGCCAGCAGTCAACGACGACCGGTGGGGGGATCACCCCTCCACTTT. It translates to CASSQRRPVGGSPLHF.

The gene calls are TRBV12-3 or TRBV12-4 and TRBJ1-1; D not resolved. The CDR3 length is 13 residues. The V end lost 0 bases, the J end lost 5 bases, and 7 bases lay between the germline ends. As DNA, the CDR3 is TGTGCCAGCAGTTTAGCGCGAGGGACTGAAGCTTTCTTT. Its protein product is CASSLARGTEAFF.

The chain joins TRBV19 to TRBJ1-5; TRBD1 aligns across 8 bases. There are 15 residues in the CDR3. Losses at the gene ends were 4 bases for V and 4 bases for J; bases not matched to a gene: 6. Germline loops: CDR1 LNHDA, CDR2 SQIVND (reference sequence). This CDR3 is CASSTQGVTNQPQHF. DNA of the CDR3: TGTGCCAGTAGTACACAGGGGGTAACAAATCAGCCCCAGCATTTT.

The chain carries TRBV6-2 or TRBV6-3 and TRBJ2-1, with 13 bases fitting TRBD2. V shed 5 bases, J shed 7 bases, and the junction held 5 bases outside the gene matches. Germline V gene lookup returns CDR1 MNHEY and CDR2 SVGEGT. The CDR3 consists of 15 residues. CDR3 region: CASSSTSGRVNEQFF. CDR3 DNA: TGTGCCAGCAGTAGCACTAGCGGGAGGGTTAATGAGCAGTTCTTC.

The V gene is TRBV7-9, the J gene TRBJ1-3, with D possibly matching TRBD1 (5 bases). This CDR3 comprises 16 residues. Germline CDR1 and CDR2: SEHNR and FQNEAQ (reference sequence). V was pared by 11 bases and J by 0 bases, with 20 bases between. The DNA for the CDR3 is TGTGCCGCCGGCGGAGGGGTCCGGAACTCTGGAAACACCATATATTTT. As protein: CAAGGGVRNSGNTIYF.

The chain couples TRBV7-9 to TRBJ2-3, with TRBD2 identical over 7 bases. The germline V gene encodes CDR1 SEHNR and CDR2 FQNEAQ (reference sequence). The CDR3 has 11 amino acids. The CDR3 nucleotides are TGTACTAGCGAAATAACGGATACGCAGTATTTT. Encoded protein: CTSEITDTQYF.

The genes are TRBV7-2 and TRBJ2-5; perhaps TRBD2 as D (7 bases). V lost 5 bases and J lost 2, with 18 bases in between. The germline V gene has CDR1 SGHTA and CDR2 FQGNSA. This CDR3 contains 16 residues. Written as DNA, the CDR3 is TGTGCCAGCAGCCTCGGGGGCGGGAGAGCGCAAGAGACCCAGTACTTC. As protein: CASSLGGGRAQETQYF. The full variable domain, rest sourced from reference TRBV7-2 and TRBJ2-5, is GAGVSQSPSNKVTEKGKDVELRCDPISGHTALYWYRQSLGQGLEFLIYFQGNSAPDKSGLPSDRFSAERTGGSVSTLTIQRTQQEDSAVYLCASSLGGGRAQETQYFGPGTRLLVL.

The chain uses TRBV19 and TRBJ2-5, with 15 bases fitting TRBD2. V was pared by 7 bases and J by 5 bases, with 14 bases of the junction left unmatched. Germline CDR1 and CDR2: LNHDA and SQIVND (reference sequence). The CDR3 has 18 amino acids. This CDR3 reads CASTPTGTSGRIGETQYF. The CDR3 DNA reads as TGTGCCAGTACACCCACCGGGACTAGCGGGAGGATCGGGGAGACCCAGTACTTC.

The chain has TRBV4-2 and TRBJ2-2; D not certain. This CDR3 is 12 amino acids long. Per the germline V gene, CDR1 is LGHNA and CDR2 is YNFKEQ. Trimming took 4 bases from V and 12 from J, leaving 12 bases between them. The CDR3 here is CASSREVSKLFF. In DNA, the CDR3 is TGTGCCAGCAGCCGAGAGGTCAGTAAGCTGTTTTTT.

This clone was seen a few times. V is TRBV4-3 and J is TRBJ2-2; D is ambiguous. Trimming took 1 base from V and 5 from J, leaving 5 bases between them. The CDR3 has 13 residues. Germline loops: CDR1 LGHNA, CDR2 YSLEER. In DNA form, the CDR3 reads TGCGCCAGCAGCCAAGTTCAAACCGGGGAGCTGTTTTTT. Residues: CASSQVQTGELFF.

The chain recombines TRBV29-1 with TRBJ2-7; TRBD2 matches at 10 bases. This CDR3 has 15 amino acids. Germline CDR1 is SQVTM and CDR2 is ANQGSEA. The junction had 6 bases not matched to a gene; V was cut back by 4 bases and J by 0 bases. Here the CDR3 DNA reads TGCAGCGTTGTCGGACTAGCGGTTAGCTCCTACGAGCAGTACTTC. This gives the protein CSVVGLAVSSYEQYF.

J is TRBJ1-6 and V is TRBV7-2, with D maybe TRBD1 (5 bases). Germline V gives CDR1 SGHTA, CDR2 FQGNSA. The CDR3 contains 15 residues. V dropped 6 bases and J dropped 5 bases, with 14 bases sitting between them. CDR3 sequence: CASSKQAVNNSPLHF. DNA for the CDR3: TGTGCCAGCAGTAAACAGGCGGTAAATAATTCACCCCTCCACTTT.

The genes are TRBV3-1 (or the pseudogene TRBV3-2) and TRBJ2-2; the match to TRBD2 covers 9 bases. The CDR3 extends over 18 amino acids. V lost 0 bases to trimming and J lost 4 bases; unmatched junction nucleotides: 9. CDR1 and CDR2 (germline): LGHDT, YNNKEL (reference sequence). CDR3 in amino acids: CASSQEGLAGIGTGELFF. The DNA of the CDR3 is TGTGCCAGCAGCCAAGAAGGGCTAGCGGGAATTGGCACCGGGGAGCTGTTTTTT.

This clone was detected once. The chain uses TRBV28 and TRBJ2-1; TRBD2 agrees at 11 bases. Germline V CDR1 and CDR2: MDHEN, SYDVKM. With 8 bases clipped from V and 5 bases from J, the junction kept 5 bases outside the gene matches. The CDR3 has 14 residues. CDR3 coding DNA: TGTGCCAGCGGGACTAGCGGAACCAACAATGAGCAGTTCTTC. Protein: CASGTSGTNNEQFF.

CDR3 in amino acids: CASSLQQKGVAKNIQYF. The DNA of the CDR3 is TGTGCCAGTAGCCTCCAACAAAAGGGGGTGGCCAAAAACATTCAGTACTTC. V is TRBV19 and J is TRBJ2-4; D is possibly TRBD1 (6 bases). Germline V gene sequence: CDR1 LNHDA, CDR2 SQIVND (reference sequence). The CDR3 has 17 amino acids. The V gene lost 6 bases and the J gene lost 1 base, with 19 bases spanning the gap.

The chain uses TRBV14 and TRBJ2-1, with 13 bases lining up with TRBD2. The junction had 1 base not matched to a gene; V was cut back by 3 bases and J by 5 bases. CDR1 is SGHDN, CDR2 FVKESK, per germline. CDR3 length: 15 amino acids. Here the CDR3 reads CASSQGTSGNNEQFF. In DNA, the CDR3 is TGTGCCAGCAGCCAGGGGACTAGCGGGAACAATGAGCAGTTCTTC.

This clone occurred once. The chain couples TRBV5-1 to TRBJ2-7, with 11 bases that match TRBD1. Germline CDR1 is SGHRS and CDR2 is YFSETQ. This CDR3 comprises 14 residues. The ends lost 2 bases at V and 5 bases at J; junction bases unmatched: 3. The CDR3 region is CASSFWTGGNEQYF. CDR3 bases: TGCGCCAGCAGCTTTTGGACAGGGGGCAACGAGCAGTACTTC. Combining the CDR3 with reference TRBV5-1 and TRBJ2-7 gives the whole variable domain KAGVTQTPRYLIKTRGQQVTLSCSPISGHRSVSWYQQTPGQGLQFLFEYFSETQRNKGNFPGRFSGRQFSNSRSEMNVSTLELGDSALYLCASSFWTGGNEQYFGPGTRLTVT.

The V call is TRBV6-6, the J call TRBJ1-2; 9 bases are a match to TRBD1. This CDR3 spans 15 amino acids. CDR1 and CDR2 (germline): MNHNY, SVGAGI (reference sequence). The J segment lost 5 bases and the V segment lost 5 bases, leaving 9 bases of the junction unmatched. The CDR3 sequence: CASSRTGEERYGYTF. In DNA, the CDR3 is TGTGCCAGCAGTCGGACAGGGGAGGAGCGGTATGGCTACACCTTC.

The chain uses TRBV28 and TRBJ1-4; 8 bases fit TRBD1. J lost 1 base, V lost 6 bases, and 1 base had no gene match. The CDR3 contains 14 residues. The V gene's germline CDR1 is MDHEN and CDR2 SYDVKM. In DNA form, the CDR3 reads TGTGCCAGCAGCAGGGGGCGAACTAATGAAAAACTGTTTTTT. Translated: CASSRGRTNEKLFF.

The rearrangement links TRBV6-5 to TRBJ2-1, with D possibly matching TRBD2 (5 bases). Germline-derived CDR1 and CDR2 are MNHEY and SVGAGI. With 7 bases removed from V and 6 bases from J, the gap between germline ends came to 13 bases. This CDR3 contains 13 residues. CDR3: CASKQEGRNEQFF. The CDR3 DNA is TGTGCCAGCAAGCAAGAGGGCCGCAATGAGCAGTTCTTC.

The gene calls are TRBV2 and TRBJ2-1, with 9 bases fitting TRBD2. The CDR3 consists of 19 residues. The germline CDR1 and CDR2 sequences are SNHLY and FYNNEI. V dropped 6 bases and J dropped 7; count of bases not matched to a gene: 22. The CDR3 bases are TGTGCCAGCAGGCCCCCCTCCGAGCCGGGACTAGCATGGTCAAATGAGCAGTTCTTC. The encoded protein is CASRPPSEPGLAWSNEQFF.

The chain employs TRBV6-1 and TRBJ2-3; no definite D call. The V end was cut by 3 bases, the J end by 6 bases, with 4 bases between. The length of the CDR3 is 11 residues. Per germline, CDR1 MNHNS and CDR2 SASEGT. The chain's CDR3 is CASSEEDTQYF. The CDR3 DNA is TGTGCCAGCAGTGAGGAGGATACGCAGTATTTT.

The CDR3 sequence is CAISEYPAGKSTYGYTF. The CDR3 region has the DNA TGTGCCATCAGTGAGTACCCGGCAGGGAAGAGTACCTATGGCTACACCTTC. The chain links TRBV10-3 to TRBJ1-2; TRBD1 might be the D (5 bases). V lost 1 base, J lost 4 bases, and 19 bases lay in between. CDR1 and CDR2 (germline): ENHRY, SYGVKD. The CDR3 runs to 17 residues.

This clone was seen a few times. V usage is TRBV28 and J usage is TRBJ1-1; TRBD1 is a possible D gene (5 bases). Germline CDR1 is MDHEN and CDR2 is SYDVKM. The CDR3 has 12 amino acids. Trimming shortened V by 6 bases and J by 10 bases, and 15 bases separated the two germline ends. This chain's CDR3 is CASRTPGLRAFF. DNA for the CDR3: TGTGCCAGCAGGACTCCAGGGTTGCGAGCTTTCTTT.

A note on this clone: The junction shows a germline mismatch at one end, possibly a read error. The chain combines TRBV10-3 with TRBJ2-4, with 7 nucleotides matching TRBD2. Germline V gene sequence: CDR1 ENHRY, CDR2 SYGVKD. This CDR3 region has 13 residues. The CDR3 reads CAISGGVQNIQYF. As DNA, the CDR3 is TGTGCCATAAGTGGGGGGGTCCAAAACATTCAGTACTTC.